This entry lists 14 T cell receptor beta chains sequenced from one sample in a study of T-cell reconstitution after alpha-beta-depleted transplantation in children (TCRdb year 2016). Library construction relied on PCR. The sequencer was an Illumina HiSeq 2500. TCR library preparation used molecular barcoding, with unique molecular identifiers applied to normalize quantification of the TCRbeta repertoire. Using fastp trimming at Q25 and MiXCR clonotype assembly, TCRdb reanalyzed the public sequencing data and kept in-frame beta chains. Merged by CDR3 protein, the rows form single entries marked with the most common genes and DNA. For this sample the table gives about 400,000 distinct CDR3 sequences, of which roughly 22% were detected only once. 3.8% of the sample is taken by the ten largest. The sequenced sample was PBMCs from the stem cell graft donor, obtained from the stem cell graft. These receptors came from a human donor who donated a stem cell graft to a child with acute myeloid leukemia.

V is TRBV7-8 and J is TRBJ2-1, with 10 bases identical to TRBD2. The CDR3 spans 10 residues. From germline, CDR1 is SGHVS and CDR2 FQNEAQ. The ends lost 5 bases at V and 14 bases at J; junction bases unmatched: 0. CDR3 in amino acids: CASSGTSEFF. The CDR3 nucleotides are TGTGCCAGCAGCGGGACTAGCGAGTTCTTC.

V is TRBV7-3 and J is TRBJ2-1; 10 nucleotides agree with TRBD2. The V gene's germline CDR1 is SGHTA and CDR2 FQGTGA. The CDR3 runs 15 residues. Trimming at V came to 3 bases and at J to 8 bases, leaving 7 bases not matched to a gene. For the CDR3, the DNA is TGTGCCAGCAGCTTGACTAGCGGGCCCTTATATGAGCAGTTCTTC. This gives the protein CASSLTSGPLYEQFF.

The rearrangement joins TRBV11-2 to TRBJ2-3, with no clear D. Per the germline V gene, CDR1 is SGHAT and CDR2 is FQNNGV. The V end was cut by 6 bases, the J end by 8 bases, with 18 bases between. This CDR3 has 14 residues. CDR3 nucleotide sequence: TGTGCCAGCAGTCAAAGTAACCTGGACGGTACGCAGTATTTT. Amino acid sequence: CASSQSNLDGTQYF.

The CDR3 loop is CASTRDGRSYNEQFF. Written as DNA, the CDR3 is TGTGCCAGCACTCGGGACGGCCGCTCCTACAATGAGCAGTTCTTC. The V gene is TRBV12-3 or TRBV12-4, the J gene TRBJ2-1, with D perhaps assigned TRBD1 or TRBD2 (5 bases each). V lost 7 bases and J lost 0, with 13 bases in between. The length of the CDR3 is 15 residues.

The V gene is TRBV5-1, the J gene TRBJ2-3, with 13 bases lining up with TRBD2. The V segment lost 4 bases and the J segment 0 bases; nucleotides outside the gene matches: 5. This CDR3 comprises 17 residues. Germline lookup yields CDR1 SGHRS and CDR2 YFSETQ. CDR3 region: CASSPRTSGGSTDTQYF. The CDR3 nucleotides read TGCGCCAGCAGCCCGAGGACTAGCGGGGGTAGCACAGATACGCAGTATTTT. The full variable domain, its missing parts supplied by reference TRBV5-1 and TRBJ2-3, is KAGVTQTPRYLIKTRGQQVTLSCSPISGHRSVSWYQQTPGQGLQFLFEYFSETQRNKGNFPGRFSGRQFSNSRSEMNVSTLELGDSALYLCASSPRTSGGSTDTQYFGPGTRLTVL.

This clonotype was observed a few times. The chain employs TRBV20-1 and TRBJ2-7; 14 bases line up with TRBD2. The CDR3 extends over 16 amino acids. V lost 6 bases and J lost 4; bases outside the gene matches: 11. Per the germline V gene, CDR1 is DFQATT and CDR2 is SNEGSKA (reference sequence). This CDR3 is CSAIGLAGGQRYEQYF. DNA of the CDR3: TGCAGTGCCATTGGACTAGCGGGAGGCCAGCGATACGAGCAGTACTTC.

This clonotype occurred a few times. The rearrangement uses TRBV5-1 and TRBJ2-7; D may be TRBD1 (6 bases). The CDR3 totals 15 residues. V lost 6 bases to trimming and J lost 2 bases, with 18 bases between them. CDR1 SGHRS and CDR2 YFSETQ come from the germline V gene. In nucleotides, the CDR3 is TGCGCCAGCAATACCGTCCTACAGGGACCCTACGAGCAGTACTTC. Protein sequence: CASNTVLQGPYEQYF.

This clonotype was seen a few times. This chain connects TRBV6-6 to TRBJ1-2; TRBD1 is a possible D gene (5 bases). Germline CDR1 MNHNY, CDR2 SVGAGI (reference sequence). The CDR3 sequence is 13 residues long. Trimming removed 6 bases at V and 8 bases at J, with 16 bases between. The DNA of the CDR3 is TGTGCCAGCAGGACCCCAGGGATCGGAGGCTACACCTTC. Amino acids: CASRTPGIGGYTF.

This clonotype has a handful of counts. This chain uses TRBV27 with TRBJ2-3; 11 bases are a match to TRBD1. Germline V gene lookup returns CDR1 MNHEY and CDR2 SMNVEV (reference sequence). V trimming: 5 bases; J trimming: 5 bases; junction bases outside the gene matches: 6. The CDR3 extends over 15 amino acids. This chain's CDR3 is CASSNWDRGKDTQYF. The CDR3, as DNA: TGTGCCAGCAGTAACTGGGACAGGGGGAAAGATACGCAGTATTTT.

This clonotype was detected many times. The chain recombines TRBV20-1 with TRBJ2-7; TRBD2 matches 7 bases. The CDR3 spans 13 residues. The V segment lost 2 bases and the J segment 6 bases; nucleotides outside the gene matches: 7. Per the germline V gene, CDR1 is DFQATT and CDR2 is SNEGSKA (reference sequence). The CDR3 DNA is TGCAGTGCTAGAATTACCGGGGGGTTCGAGCAGTACTTC. Amino acid sequence: CSARITGGFEQYF.

In this sample, this clonotype turned up a few times. The genes are TRBV2 and TRBJ2-7, with TRBD2 matching 8 bases. CDR1 and CDR2 (germline): SNHLY, FYNNEI. The ends lost 4 bases at V and 3 bases at J; junction bases unmatched: 2. This CDR3 has 13 residues. The CDR3 sequence: CASSVGTSYEQYF. The DNA for the CDR3 is TGTGCCAGCAGTGTCGGGACTAGCTACGAGCAGTACTTC. Filled out from reference TRBV2 and TRBJ2-7, the complete variable domain reads EPEVTQTPSHQVTQMGQEVILRCVPISNHLYFYWYRQILGQKVEFLVSFYNNEISEKSEIFDDQFSVERPDGSNFTLKIRSTKLEDSAMYFCASSVGTSYEQYFGPGTRLTVT.

A note on this clonotype: A much larger clone differs from this one at a single base, so this may be a read error. This sequence joins TRBV20-1 and TRBJ1-5, with D possibly being TRBD1 (6 bases). The germline V and J ends were trimmed by 8 bases and 6 bases, with 20 bases remaining between them. Germline V gene data show CDR1 as DFQATT and CDR2 as SNEGSKA (reference sequence). This CDR3 contains 14 residues. The CDR3 here is CSSTDRQVGQPQHF. The CDR3 coding sequence is TGCAGTTCTACTGACCGACAGGTCGGTCAGCCCCAGCATTTT.

The sample holds many counts of this clonotype. This chain joins TRBV29-1 and TRBJ2-1; D is unclear. Trimming removed 4 bases from V and 3 bases from J, with 10 bases in between. The CDR3 is 13 residues long. Per the germline V gene, CDR1 is SQVTM and CDR2 is ANQGSEA. CDR3 nucleotide sequence: TGCAGCGTTGCCGCAAGTGACTACAATGAGCAGTTCTTC. This sequence encodes CSVAASDYNEQFF.

The sample holds a few counts of this clonotype. This chain links TRBV7-2 with TRBJ2-3; D call uncertain. CDR1 and CDR2 (germline): SGHTA, FQGNSA. V lost 5 bases and J lost 0, with 9 bases in between. CDR3 length equals 14 residues. CDR3 region: CASSVGHSTDTQYF. The CDR3 DNA is TGTGCCAGCAGCGTCGGGCACAGCACAGATACGCAGTATTTT.